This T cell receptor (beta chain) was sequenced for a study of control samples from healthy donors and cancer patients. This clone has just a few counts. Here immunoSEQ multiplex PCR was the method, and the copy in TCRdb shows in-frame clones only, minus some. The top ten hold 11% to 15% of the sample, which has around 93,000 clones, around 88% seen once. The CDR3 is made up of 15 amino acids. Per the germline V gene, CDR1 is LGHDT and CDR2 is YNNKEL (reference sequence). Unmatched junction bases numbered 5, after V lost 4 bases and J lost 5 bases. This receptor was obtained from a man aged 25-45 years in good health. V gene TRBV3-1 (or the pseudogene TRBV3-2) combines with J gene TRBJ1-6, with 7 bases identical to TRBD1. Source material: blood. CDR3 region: CASSPQGGDNSPLHF. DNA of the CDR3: TGTGCCAGCAGCCCCCAGGGGGGCGATAATTCACCCCTCCACTTT.